The TCR beta chain described here comes from a study of Graves' ophthalmopathy and Graves' hyperthyroidism. The study, taken as a whole, reports: Thyroid clonotypes that were expanded above 0.001 frequency mostly also appeared in blood. A classifier, a 13-signature model, separated ophthalmopathy from stable hyperthyroidism with roughly 90% sensitivity and about 83% specificity.

This clonotype was recorded many times. Its antigen is not identified. Amplification targeted the TCR beta CDR3 regions, with RNA transcripts as the source material. Following a first-round RT-PCR that used HTBI primers, a second-round multiplex PCR was carried out. TCRdb used MiXCR to reprocess the multiplex PCR reads, holding one entry per CDR3 protein. The sample has about 380,000 distinct CDR3 sequences, about 16% seen once. CDR3 length: 13 amino acids. V shed 3 bases and J shed 1 base, with 6 bases lying between them. This receptor was obtained from a young woman with stable Graves' hyperthyroidism. The chain recombines TRBV12-3 or TRBV12-4 with TRBJ1-1; possible D gene TRBD1, 6 bases. The sequenced sample was peripheral blood. CDR3: CASSLGQNTEAFF. In DNA, the CDR3 is TGTGCCAGCAGTTTGGGACAGAACACTGAAGCTTTCTTT.